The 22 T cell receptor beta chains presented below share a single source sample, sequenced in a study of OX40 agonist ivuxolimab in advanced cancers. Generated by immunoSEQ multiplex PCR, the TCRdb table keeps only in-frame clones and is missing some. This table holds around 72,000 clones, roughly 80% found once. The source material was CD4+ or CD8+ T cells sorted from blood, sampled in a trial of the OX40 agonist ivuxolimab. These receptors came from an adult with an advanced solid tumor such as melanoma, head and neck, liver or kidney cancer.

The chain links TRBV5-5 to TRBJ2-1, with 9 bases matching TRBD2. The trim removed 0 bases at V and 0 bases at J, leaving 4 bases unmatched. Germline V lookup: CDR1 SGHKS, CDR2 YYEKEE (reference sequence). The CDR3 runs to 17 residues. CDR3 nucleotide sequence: TGTGCCAGCAGCTTGGTTATTAGCGGGAGCTCCTACAATGAGCAGTTCTTC. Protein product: CASSLVISGSSYNEQFF.

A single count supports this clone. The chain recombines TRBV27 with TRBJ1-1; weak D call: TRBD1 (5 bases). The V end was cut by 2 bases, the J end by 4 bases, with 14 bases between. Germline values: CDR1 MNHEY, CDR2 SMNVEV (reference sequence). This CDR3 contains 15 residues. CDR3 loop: CASSLGGAWITEAFF. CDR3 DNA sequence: TGTGCCAGCAGTTTAGGTGGGGCCTGGATCACTGAAGCTTTCTTT.

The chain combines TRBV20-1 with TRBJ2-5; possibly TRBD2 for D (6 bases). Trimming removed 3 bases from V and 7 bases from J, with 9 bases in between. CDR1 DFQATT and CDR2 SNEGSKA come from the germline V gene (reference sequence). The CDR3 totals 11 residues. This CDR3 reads CSASGGATQYF. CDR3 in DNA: TGCAGTGCTAGCGGCGGGGCGACCCAGTACTTC.

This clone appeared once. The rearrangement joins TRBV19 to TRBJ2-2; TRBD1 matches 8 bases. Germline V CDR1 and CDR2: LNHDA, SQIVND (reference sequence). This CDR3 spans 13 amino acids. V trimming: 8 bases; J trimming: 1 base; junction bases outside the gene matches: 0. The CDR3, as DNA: TGTGCCAGTGGACAGGGGAACACCGGGGAGCTGTTTTTT. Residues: CASGQGNTGELFF. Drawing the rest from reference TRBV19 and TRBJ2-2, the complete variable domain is DGGITQSPKYLFRKEGQNVTLSCEQNLNHDAMYWYRQDPGQGLRLIYYSQIVNDFQKGDIAEGYSVSREKKESFPLTVTSAQKNPTAFYLCASGQGNTGELFFGEGSRLTVL.

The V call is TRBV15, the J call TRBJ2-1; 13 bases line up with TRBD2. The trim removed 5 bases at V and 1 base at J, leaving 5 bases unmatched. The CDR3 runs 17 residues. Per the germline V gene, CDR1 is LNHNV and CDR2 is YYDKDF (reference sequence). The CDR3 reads CATSRPTSGGSYNEQFF. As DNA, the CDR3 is TGTGCCACCAGCCGACCGACTAGCGGGGGGTCCTACAATGAGCAGTTCTTC.

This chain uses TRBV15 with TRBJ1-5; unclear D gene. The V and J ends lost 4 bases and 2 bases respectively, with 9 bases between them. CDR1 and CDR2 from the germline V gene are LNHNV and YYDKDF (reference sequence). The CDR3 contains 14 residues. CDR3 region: CATSIKVGNQPQHF. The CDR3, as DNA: TGTGCCACCAGCATAAAAGTCGGCAATCAGCCCCAGCATTTT.

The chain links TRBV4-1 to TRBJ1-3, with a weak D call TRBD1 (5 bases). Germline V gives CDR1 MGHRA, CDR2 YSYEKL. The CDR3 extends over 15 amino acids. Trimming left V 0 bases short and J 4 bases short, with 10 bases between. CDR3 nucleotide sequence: TGCGCCAGCAGCCAAGATATGACAGCAGGAAACACCATATATTTT. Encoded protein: CASSQDMTAGNTIYF.

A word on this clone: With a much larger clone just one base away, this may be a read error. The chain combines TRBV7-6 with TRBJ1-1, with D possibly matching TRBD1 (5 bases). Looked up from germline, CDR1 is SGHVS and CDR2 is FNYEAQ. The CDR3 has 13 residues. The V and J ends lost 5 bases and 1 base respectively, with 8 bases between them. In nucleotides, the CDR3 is TGTGCCAGCAGCCAAGACAGGAACACTGAAGCTTTCTTT. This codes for CASSQDRNTEAFF.

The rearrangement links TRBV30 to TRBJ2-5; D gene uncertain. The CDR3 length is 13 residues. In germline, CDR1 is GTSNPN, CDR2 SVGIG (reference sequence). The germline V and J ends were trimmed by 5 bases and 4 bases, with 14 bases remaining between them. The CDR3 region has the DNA TGTGCCTGGGGTAGTTTGCTTGGAGAGACCCAGTACTTC. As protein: CAWGSLLGETQYF.

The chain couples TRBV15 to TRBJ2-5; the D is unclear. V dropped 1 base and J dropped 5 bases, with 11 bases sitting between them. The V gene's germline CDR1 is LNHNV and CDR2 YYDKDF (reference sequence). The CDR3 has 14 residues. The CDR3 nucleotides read TGTGCCACCAGCAGAGGCGGAGCGTTGGAGACCCAGTACTTC. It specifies CATSRGGALETQYF.

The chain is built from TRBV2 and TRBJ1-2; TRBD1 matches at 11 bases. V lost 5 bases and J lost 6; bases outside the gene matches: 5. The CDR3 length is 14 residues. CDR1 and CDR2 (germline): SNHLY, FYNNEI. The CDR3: CASSRDRGTNGYTF. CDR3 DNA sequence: TGTGCCAGCAGTCGGGACAGGGGGACGAATGGCTACACCTTC. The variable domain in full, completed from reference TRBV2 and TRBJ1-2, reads EPEVTQTPSHQVTQMGQEVILRCVPISNHLYFYWYRQILGQKVEFLVSFYNNEISEKSEIFDDQFSVERPDGSNFTLKIRSTKLEDSAMYFCASSRDRGTNGYTFGSGTRLTVV.

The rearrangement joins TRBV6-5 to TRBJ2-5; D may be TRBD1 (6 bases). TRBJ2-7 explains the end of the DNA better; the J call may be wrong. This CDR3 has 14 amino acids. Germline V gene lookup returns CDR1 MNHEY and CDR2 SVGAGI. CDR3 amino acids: CASSFQGLNYEQYF. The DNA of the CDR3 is TGTGCCAGCAGTTTCCAGGGGCTTAACTACGAGCAGTACTTC.

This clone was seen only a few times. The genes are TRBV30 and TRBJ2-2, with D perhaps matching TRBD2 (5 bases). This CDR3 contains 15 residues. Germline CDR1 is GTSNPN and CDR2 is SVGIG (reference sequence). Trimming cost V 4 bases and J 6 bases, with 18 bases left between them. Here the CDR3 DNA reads TGTGCCTGGAATACGGGGAGCGGCGTCGCCGGGGAGCTGTTTTTT. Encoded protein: CAWNTGSGVAGELFF.

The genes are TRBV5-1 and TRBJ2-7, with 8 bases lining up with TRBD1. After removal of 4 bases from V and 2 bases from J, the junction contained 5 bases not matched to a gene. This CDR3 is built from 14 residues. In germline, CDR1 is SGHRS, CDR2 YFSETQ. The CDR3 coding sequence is TGCGCCAGCAGCGGACAGGGTCAAACCTACGAGCAGTACTTC. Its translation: CASSGQGQTYEQYF.

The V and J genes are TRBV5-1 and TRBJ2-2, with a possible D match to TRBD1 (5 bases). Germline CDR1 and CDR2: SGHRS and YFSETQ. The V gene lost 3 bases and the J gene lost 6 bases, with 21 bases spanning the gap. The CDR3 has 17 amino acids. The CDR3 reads CASSSNDRRPKAGELFF. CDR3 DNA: TGCGCCAGCAGCTCCAATGACAGAAGGCCTAAGGCCGGGGAGCTGTTTTTT.

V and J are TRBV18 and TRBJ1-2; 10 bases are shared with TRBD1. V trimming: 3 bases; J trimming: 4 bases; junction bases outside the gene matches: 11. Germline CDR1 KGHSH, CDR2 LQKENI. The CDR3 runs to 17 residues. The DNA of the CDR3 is TGTGCCAGCTCACCCAGCGCGGGACAGGGGCGCCTCTATGGCTACACCTTC. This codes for CASSPSAGQGRLYGYTF. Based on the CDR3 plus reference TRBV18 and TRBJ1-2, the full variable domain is NAGVMQNPRHLVRRRGQEARLRCSPMKGHSHVYWYRQLPEEGLKFMVYLQKENIIDESGMPKERFSAEFPKEGPSILRIQQVVRGDSAAYFCASSPSAGQGRLYGYTFGSGTRLTVV.

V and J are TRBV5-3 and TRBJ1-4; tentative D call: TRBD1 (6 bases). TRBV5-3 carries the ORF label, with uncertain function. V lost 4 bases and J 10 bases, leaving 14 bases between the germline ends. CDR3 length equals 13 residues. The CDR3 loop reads CARSPGATGKLFF. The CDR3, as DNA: TGTGCCAGAAGCCCCGGGGCGACAGGAAAACTGTTTTTT.

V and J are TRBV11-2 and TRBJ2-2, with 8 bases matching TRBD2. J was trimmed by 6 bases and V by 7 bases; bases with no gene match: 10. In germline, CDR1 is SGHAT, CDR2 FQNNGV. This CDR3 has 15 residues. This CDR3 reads CASTQLAGGSGELFF. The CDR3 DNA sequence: TGTGCCAGCACCCAATTGGCGGGGGGATCCGGGGAGCTGTTTTTT.

CDR3 region: CASSPGTGGNSPLHF. CDR3 coding DNA: TGCGCCAGCAGCCCGGGGACAGGGGGAAATTCACCCCTCCACTTT. V and J are TRBV5-1 and TRBJ1-6, with 11 bases identical to TRBD1. CDR3 length: 15 amino acids. With V trimmed by 4 bases and J by 7 bases, 4 bases remained unmatched. Germline CDR1 SGHRS, CDR2 YFSETQ. Drawing the rest from reference TRBV5-1 and TRBJ1-6, the complete variable domain is KAGVTQTPRYLIKTRGQQVTLSCSPISGHRSVSWYQQTPGQGLQFLFEYFSETQRNKGNFPGRFSGRQFSNSRSEMNVSTLELGDSALYLCASSPGTGGNSPLHFGNGTRLTVT.

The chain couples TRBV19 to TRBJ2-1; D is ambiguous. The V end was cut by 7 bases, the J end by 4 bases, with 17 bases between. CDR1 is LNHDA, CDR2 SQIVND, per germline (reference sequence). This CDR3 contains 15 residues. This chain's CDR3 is CASMGWAEKYNEQFF. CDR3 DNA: TGTGCCAGTATGGGGTGGGCTGAGAAATACAATGAGCAGTTCTTC.

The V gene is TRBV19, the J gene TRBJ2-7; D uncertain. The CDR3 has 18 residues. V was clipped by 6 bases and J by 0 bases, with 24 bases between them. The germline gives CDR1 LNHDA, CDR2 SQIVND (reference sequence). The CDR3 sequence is CASSITSSWGSLSYEQYF. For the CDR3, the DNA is TGTGCCAGTAGCATCACCTCCTCGTGGGGATCTCTCTCCTACGAGCAGTACTTC.

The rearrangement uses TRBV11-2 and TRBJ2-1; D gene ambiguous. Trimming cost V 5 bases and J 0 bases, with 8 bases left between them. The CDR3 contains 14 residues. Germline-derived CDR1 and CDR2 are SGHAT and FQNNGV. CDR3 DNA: TGTGCCAGCAGCCACTCGAGCTCCTACAATGAGCAGTTCTTC. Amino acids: CASSHSSSYNEQFF.